This entry describes one T cell receptor beta chain. Antigen unknown. This PCR relied on a set of 60 Vbeta primers and 13 Jbeta primers. Method: immunoSEQ multiplex PCR; TCRdb's copy keeps in-frame clones and lacks some. This table lists 130,000 or so clones. This entry belongs to a study of cytomegalovirus exposure and HLA in healthy donors. Study outcomes and limitations: Previous analysis showed most TCR beta V segments were productive about 87% or about 30% of the time. Cytomegalovirus status, reportedly, was diagnosed with high specificity and sensitivity by the classifier. Clonal expansion was found to be greater in HLA-associated TCR beta chains than in equally common others in a later analysis.

The germline V and J ends were trimmed by 0 bases and 2 bases, with 7 bases remaining between them. The V gene's germline CDR1 is KGHSH and CDR2 LQKENI. The CDR3 contains 14 residues. This sequence joins TRBV18 and TRBJ2-5, with TRBD1 as a possible D gene (5 bases). The receptor was isolated from a woman between 18 and 29 years old in good health and CMV-seronegative. Input material: PBMCs. CDR3 nucleotide sequence: TGTGCCAGCTCACCACCCCCAGGGCAAGAGACCCAGTACTTC. Its protein is CASSPPPGQETQYF. The full variable domain, with the rest looked up from reference TRBV18 and TRBJ2-5, is NAGVMQNPRHLVRRRGQEARLRCSPMKGHSHVYWYRQLPEEGLKFMVYLQKENIIDESGMPKERFSAEFPKEGPSILRIQQVVRGDSAAYFCASSPPPGQETQYFGPGTRLLVL.